This is a list of T cell receptor beta chains from one sample in a study of T-cell memory formation after mild COVID-19. TCRdb re-called the 5' RACE reads with MiXCR, one entry per CDR3 protein. The data show almost 35,000 distinct CDR3 sequences, with 7% to 8% seen just once and 25% to 35% held by the top ten. Input material: PBMCs or a T cell subset sorted from them (not recorded which). These receptors originate from a man between 18 and 29 years old who had mild COVID-19 (a few samples of this study predate the infection). Cell type and time point are not known. Both conserved end residues are part of each CDR3. A D gene is named only where the DNA matches it firmly. Clone size is shown for a subset of rows, as once, few, many or a class of expanded clone.

V	J	D	size	CDR3	DNA
TRBV6-1	TRBJ2-2	NA	many	CAAKVPNTGELFF	TGTGCCGCGAAAGTCCCGAACACCGGGGAGCTGTTTTTT
TRBV28	TRBJ1-2	TRBD1	few	CASSAATQTGINYGYTF	TGTGCCAGCAGTGCCGCTACTCAGACAGGGATCAACTATGGCTACACCTTC
TRBV20-1	TRBJ1-5	NA	many	CSAREEGTPGQPQHF	TGCAGTGCTAGAGAGGAGGGAACCCCTGGACAGCCCCAGCATTTT
TRBV28	TRBJ1-4	NA	NA	CASSLGGARNEKLFF	TGTGCCAGCAGTTTAGGAGGGGCCCGGAATGAAAAACTGTTTTTT
TRBV7-2	TRBJ2-3	TRBD2	many	CASSLHRLAGQDTQYF	TGTGCCAGCAGCTTGCACCGACTAGCGGGGCAAGATACGCAGTATTTT
TRBV6-4	TRBJ2-3	NA	many	CASSARVEPTDTQYF	TGTGCCAGCAGTGCCCGAGTGGAGCCCACAGATACGCAGTATTTT
TRBV7-2	TRBJ2-6	TRBD1	medium-sized	CASSSEGAGITSGANVLTF	TGTGCCAGCAGCTCAGAGGGGGCAGGGATCACTTCTGGGGCCAACGTCCTGACTTTC
TRBV11-2	TRBJ2-2	NA	NA	CASSYYGATNTGELFF	TGTGCCAGCAGTTATTACGGGGCAACGAACACCGGGGAGCTGTTTTTT
TRBV20-1	TRBJ2-1	TRBD2	NA	CSATGQSSGGNEQFF	TGCAGTGCCACGGGGCAGTCTAGCGGGGGGAATGAGCAGTTCTTC
TRBV20-1	TRBJ2-3	NA	many	CSAQLDTDTQYF	TGCAGTGCCCAACTAGACACAGATACGCAGTATTTT
TRBV3-1	TRBJ2-2	NA	many	CASSQESSGYAGELFF	TGTGCCAGCAGCCAAGAAAGTTCGGGGTATGCCGGGGAGCTGTTTTTT
TRBV6-2/TRBV6-3	TRBJ1-2	NA	many	CASTPREGITTMRGFRYTF	TGTGCCAGCACCCCACGGGAGGGAATAACTACTATGAGAGGCTTCCGCTACACCTTC
TRBV27	TRBJ1-1	NA	many	CASRLQSGRQNTEAFF	TGTGCCAGCAGGCTACAGTCGGGACGCCAGAACACTGAAGCTTTCTTT
TRBV7-2	TRBJ1-4	NA	few	CASSKGLANEKLFF	TGTGCCAGCAGCAAGGGGCTGGCTAATGAAAAACTGTTTTTT
TRBV20-1	TRBJ2-2	TRBD2	many	CSATGRTGTGELFF	TGCAGTGCAACCGGGAGGACGGGCACCGGGGAGCTGTTTTTT
TRBV18	TRBJ1-2	NA	many	CASSPQLGTNYGYTF	TGTGCCAGCTCACCACAGTTGGGGACTAACTATGGCTACACCTTC
TRBV13	TRBJ2-3	TRBD1	many	CASSLMSATPNSQGVPDTQYF	TGTGCCAGCAGCTTAATGAGTGCGACACCTAATTCACAGGGGGTCCCAGATACGCAGTATTTT
TRBV7-2	TRBJ2-1	NA	medium-sized	CASSSSREQFF	TGTGCCAGCAGCTCTAGCCGGGAGCAGTTCTTC
TRBV2	TRBJ1-1	NA	many	CASRENTEAFF	TGTGCCAGCAGGGAGAACACTGAAGCTTTCTTT
TRBV5-1	TRBJ2-1	NA	many	CASSLAGTSSYNEQFF	TGCGCCAGCAGCCTGGCTGGGACTTCCTCCTACAATGAGCAGTTCTTC
TRBV7-6	TRBJ1-5	NA	many	CASSLSGTSNQPQHF	TGTGCCAGCAGCCTATCCGGGACATCAAATCAGCCCCAGCATTTT
TRBV25-1	TRBJ2-1	TRBD2	NA	CASTHSGGDNEQVF	TGTGCCAGCACCCATAGCGGGGGGGACAATGAGCAGGTCTTC
TRBV6-5	TRBJ1-5	TRBD1	many	CASSTQGWQPQHF	TGTGCCAGCAGTACACAGGGGTGGCAGCCCCAGCATTTT
TRBV28	TRBJ2-5	NA	few	CASGGRVGKETQYF	TGTGCCAGCGGCGGCAGGGTCGGAAAAGAGACCCAGTACTTC
TRBV12-3/TRBV12-4	TRBJ2-3	TRBD2	many	CASSWLAGRGGTDTQYF	TGTGCCAGCAGTTGGCTAGCGGGGCGGGGCGGGACAGATACGCAGTATTTT
TRBV20-1	TRBJ2-7	NA	few	CSARGVKQSSYEQYF	TGCAGTGCTAGAGGGGTAAAACAGAGCTCCTACGAGCAGTACTTC
TRBV7-9	TRBJ1-4	NA	many	CASSLPAGDEKLFF	TGTGCCAGCAGCTTACCAGCGGGGGATGAAAAACTGTTTTTT
TRBV9	TRBJ2-3	NA	many	CASSVAFLDTQYF	TGTGCCAGCAGCGTTGCTTTTCTAGATACGCAGTATTTT
TRBV5-8	TRBJ1-1	NA	many	CASSLHRARDTEAFF	TGTGCCAGCAGCTTGCACAGGGCCCGGGACACTGAAGCTTTCTTT
TRBV9	TRBJ2-3	NA	many	CASGLGATTDTQYF	TGTGCCAGCGGCCTTGGAGCGACCACAGATACGCAGTATTTT
TRBV4-3	TRBJ1-1	NA	many	CASSLAGVDTEAFF	TGCGCCAGCAGCCTAGCGGGGGTAGACACTGAAGCTTTCTTT
TRBV18	TRBJ2-1	NA	many	CASSPRTYNEQFF	TGTGCCAGCTCACCAAGGACATACAATGAGCAGTTCTTC
TRBV10-2	TRBJ2-6	NA	NA	CASSDPGAGANVLTF	TGCGCCAGCAGTGACCCCGGTGCAGGGGCCAACGTCCTGACTTTC
TRBV12-3/TRBV12-4	TRBJ1-2	TRBD1	NA	CASSYIDRAVGYTF	TGTGCCAGCAGTTATATAGACAGGGCGGTTGGCTACACCTTC
TRBV7-2	TRBJ2-2	TRBD2	NA	CASSATGTSGGSPNTGELFF	TGTGCCAGCAGCGCAACCGGGACTAGCGGGGGGTCTCCGAACACCGGGGAGCTGTTTTTT
TRBV10-3	TRBJ2-7	NA	NA	CAIREQGLLMVKYF	TGTGCCATCAGGGAACAGGGTCTTTTAATGGTGAAGTACTTC
TRBV6-2/TRBV6-3	TRBJ2-1	NA	few	CASNDYNEQFF	TGTGCCAGCAACGATTACAATGAGCAGTTCTTC
TRBV3-1	TRBJ1-1	TRBD1	few	CASSREPGTGVFVAFF	TGTGCCAGCAGCCGAGAACCCGGGACAGGGGTTTTCGTAGCTTTCTTT
TRBV20-1	TRBJ2-5	TRBD2	NA	CSARDLRAGETETQYF	TGCAGTGCTAGAGATTTGCGAGCGGGGGAGACAGAGACCCAGTACTTC
TRBV5-4	TRBJ2-5	TRBD1	many	CASSLQGAGETQYF	TGTGCCAGCAGCCTACAGGGGGCTGGGGAGACCCAGTACTTC
TRBV4-3	TRBJ2-5	TRBD2	many	CASSQARGLGQETQYF	TGCGCCAGCAGCCAAGCACGAGGACTAGGACAAGAGACCCAGTACTTC
TRBV5-1	TRBJ1-1	TRBD1	many	CASSDTQGRKFF	TGCGCCAGCAGCGATACACAGGGGAGAAAGTTCTTT
TRBV10-2	TRBJ2-6	NA	many	CASKMVSGANVLTF	TGCGCCAGCAAAATGGTCTCTGGGGCCAACGTCCTGACTTTC
TRBV18	TRBJ2-4	TRBD2	NA	CASSPLRSGGAKNIQYF	TGTGCCAGCTCACCACTCCGGAGCGGGGGTGCCAAAAACATTCAGTACTTC
TRBV6-4	TRBJ2-2	NA	many	CASSDGETGELFF	TGTGCCAGCAGTGACGGGGAAACCGGGGAGCTGTTTTTT
TRBV3-1	TRBJ1-3	TRBD1	few	CASSQGGQHSGNTIYF	TGTGCCAGCAGCCAAGGGGGACAGCACTCTGGAAACACCATATATTTT
TRBV12-3/TRBV12-4	TRBJ2-5	NA	few	CASSSTEETQYF	TGTGCCAGCAGTTCGACGGAAGAGACCCAGTACTTC
TRBV9	TRBJ2-5	TRBD1	many	CASSERLGRGPIETQYF	TGTGCCAGCAGCGAGCGCCTGGGCAGGGGGCCTATCGAGACCCAGTACTTC
TRBV3-1	TRBJ2-2	NA	NA	CASSPRFGGGGRGELFF	TGTGCCAGCAGCCCTCGGTTCGGCGGAGGGGGGCGAGGGGAGCTGTTTTTT
TRBV5-1	TRBJ1-2	NA	many	CASSPSVGSGGYTF	TGCGCCAGCAGCCCCTCGGTGGGATCTGGAGGCTACACCTTC
TRBV4-2	TRBJ1-2	NA	many	CASSPNEDSNYGYTF	TGTGCCAGCAGCCCTAACGAGGATTCTAACTATGGCTACACCTTC
TRBV6-5	TRBJ1-2	TRBD1	NA	CASSRFGTGTGGYTF	TGTGCCAGCAGCAGGTTTGGGACAGGGACGGGCGGCTACACCTTC
TRBV6-6	TRBJ1-6	NA	NA	CASSYGRGRANSPLHF	TGTGCCAGCAGTTACGGAAGGGGACGCGCGAATTCACCCCTCCACTTT
TRBV5-1	TRBJ2-5	NA	many	CASSGRNIQETQYF	TGCGCCAGCAGTGGACGGAACATCCAAGAGACCCAGTACTTC
TRBV28	TRBJ1-3	NA	many	CASTRAVSGNTIYF	TGTGCCAGCACTCGGGCGGTCTCTGGAAACACCATATATTTT